This record concerns one T cell receptor beta chain sequence. Residents of under 25 US areas, aged about 18 to 100 years, made up the participants. This entry comes from a study of blood T cell repertoires in COVID-19. About the research overall: PBMCs, B-cell-depleted T cells, or T cells provided the cDNA or gDNA that made up the material.

Germline assignment: CDR1 LGHDT and CDR2 YNNKEL (reference sequence). The CDR3 extends over 13 amino acids. V gave up 6 bases and J gave up 5 bases; unmatched junction bases: 2. Here immunoSEQ multiplex PCR was the method, and the copy in TCRdb shows in-frame clones only, minus some. The data hold about 190,000 clones, with more than 70% observed a single time. Material: PBMCs or T cells enriched from blood (not recorded which). The origin of this receptor is a man in his forties with acute COVID-19. This sequence joins TRBV3-1 (or the pseudogene TRBV3-2) and TRBJ2-7; 12 bases fit TRBD1. The CDR3: CASRGTGGNEQYF. CDR3 coding DNA: TGTGCCAGCAGAGGGACAGGGGGCAACGAGCAGTACTTC.